This T cell receptor (beta chain) came from a study of blood T cell repertoires in COVID-19. The CDR3 is 13 amino acids. The junction had 4 bases not matched to a gene; V was cut back by 4 bases and J by 7 bases. The germline gives CDR1 MDHEN, CDR2 SYDVKM. Some clones are missing from TCRdb's copy, which holds only in-frame ones; the method was immunoSEQ multiplex PCR. Among about 320,000 clones, around 86% were seen once, and the ten largest hold 10%. This TCR was sampled from a woman between 18 and 29 years old who had recovered from COVID-19. This chain joins TRBV28 and TRBJ1-5; 7 positions agree with TRBD1. Sequenced input: PBMCs or T cells enriched from blood (not recorded which). Written as DNA, the CDR3 is TGTGCCAGCAGTTACAGGGGTAGGCAGCCCCAGCATTTT. Translating it yields CASSYRGRQPQHF.